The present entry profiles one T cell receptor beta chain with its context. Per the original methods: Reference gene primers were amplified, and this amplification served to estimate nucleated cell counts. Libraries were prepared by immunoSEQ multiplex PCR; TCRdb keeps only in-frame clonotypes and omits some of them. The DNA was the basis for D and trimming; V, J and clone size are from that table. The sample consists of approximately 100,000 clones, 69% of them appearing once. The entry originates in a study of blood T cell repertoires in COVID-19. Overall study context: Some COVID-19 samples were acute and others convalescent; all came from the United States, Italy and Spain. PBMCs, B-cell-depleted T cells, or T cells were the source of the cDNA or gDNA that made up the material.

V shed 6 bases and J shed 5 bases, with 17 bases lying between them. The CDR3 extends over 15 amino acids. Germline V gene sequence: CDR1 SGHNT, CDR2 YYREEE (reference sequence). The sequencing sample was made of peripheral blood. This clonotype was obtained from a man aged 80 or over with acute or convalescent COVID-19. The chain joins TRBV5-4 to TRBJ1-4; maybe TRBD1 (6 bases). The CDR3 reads CASTSKGVFNEKLFF. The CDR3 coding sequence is TGTGCCAGCACCTCAAAGGGGGTCTTCAATGAAAAACTGTTTTTT.